This T cell receptor beta chain was profiled in a study of OX40 agonist ivuxolimab in advanced cancers. Notes on the research overall: Ivuxolimab was an agonistic, fully human IgG2 monoclonal antibody directed against OX40 (CD134), a costimulatory receptor. Intravenous ivuxolimab was administered to patients every 2 weeks at six dose levels: 0.01, 0.1, 0.3, 1.5, 3 and 10 mg/kg. Of the approximately 50 patients in dose escalation, 19 had hepatocellular carcinoma, approximately 15 had melanoma, 9 had renal cell carcinoma and 9 had head and neck cancer. In the dose-escalation cohort, approximately 83% of patients were male, and the mean age was approximately 60 years with a range of roughly 20 to 79. Patients were allowed to have had prior anti-PD-1, anti-PD-L1 or anti-CTLA-4 therapy, and 30% to 40% of the dose-escalation patients had previously received checkpoint inhibitors. Partial responses occurred in three dose-escalation patients, of whom one had hepatocellular carcinoma and two had cutaneous melanoma. The purpose of peripheral TCRbeta sequencing was to test whether ivuxolimab changed TCR sequence diversity and led to clonal T-cell expansion. The paper describes the monotherapy dose-escalation part (N of about 57 patients) of the phase I trial of ivuxolimab.

The study at large found these results: Antigen specificity was not determined for the clonally expanded peripheral T cells. After ivuxolimab, expanded clones were on average more numerous among CD8+ T cells than among CD4+ T cells. In the 0.1-3.0 mg/kg groups, partial responders had among the lowest normalized peripheral clonal expansion, particularly in CD8+ T cells. At doses of 0.1 to 3.0 mg/kg, clonal expansion of both CD4+ and CD8+ T cells in blood was seen between baseline and week 6. Low levels of normalized T-cell clonal expansion were also shown by some nonresponding patients.

The CDR3 goes from the cysteine to the phenylalanine over 15 residues. Only the CDR3 part of the read is kept: 45 bases, read in frame from the first base. A distance of 15 bases separates the germline ends of V and J, which lose 3 bases and 2 bases respectively. CDR1 is given as SGHNT and CDR2 as YYREEE, both from the germline V gene (reference sequence). The trial excluded patients who had a history of autoimmune disease or were on systemic immunosuppression. Peripheral blood for TCR sequencing was collected from all dose cohorts at baseline, on cycle 4 day 1, and on cycle 7 day 1. The samples were drawn from a first-in-human, open-label, multicenter phase I dose-escalation trial of ivuxolimab. The trial enrolled adults with locally advanced or metastatic head and neck squamous cell, hepatocellular, melanoma or renal cell carcinoma. Before TCR sequencing, CD4+ T cells and CD8+ T cells from peripheral blood were sorted into separate populations.

On this clone itself: No cognate antigen has been identified for it. Per-nucleotide qualities are absent, and no much larger clonotype sits a single base away.

To sequence the TCRbeta CDR3 region, genomic DNA was isolated from the sorted cells. The immunoSEQ Assay was used to sequence the TCRbeta CDR3 regions. In TCRdb, the immuneACCESS table is reduced to in-frame sequences with V and J assigned. These tables do not hold every clone; where another copy was compared, an unresolved V gene accounts for under half, and the others remain unexplained. The sample table shows around 95,000 clones, and around 93% are seen once. Together, the top ten hold around 0.58% of the sample. The TCR originated in an adult with an advanced solid tumor such as melanoma, head and neck, liver or kidney cancer. This material consisted of CD4+ or CD8+ T cells sorted from blood, taken in a trial of the OX40 agonist ivuxolimab. The sequence is built from TRBV5-4 and TRBJ2-7; the D gene is possibly TRBD1, with 6 bases matching. The CDR3 reads CASSSLDRNPYEQYF. The bases are TGTGCCAGCAGCTCACTAGACAGGAACCCCTACGAGCAGTACTTC.